Listed below are T cell receptor beta chains from one sample, sequenced in a study of shared clonotypes between healthy human individuals. Produced via immunoSEQ multiplex PCR; TCRdb's table is partial and in-frame only. The sample has about 1 million clones, 65% to 80% seen once. Sequenced input: memory CD4+ T cells sorted from blood. The receptors derive from a man between 18 and 29 years old in good health. CDR3s include the opening cysteine and the closing phenylalanine or tryptophan. The order of the fields is D gene, V gene, clone size, J gene, CDR3 protein, CDR3 DNA. A D gene is named only where the DNA matches it firmly. Where a row states a size, it is once, few, many or the class of an expanded clone; other rows omit it.

TRBD1	TRBV29-1	NA	TRBJ2-2	CSVVGQSNTGELFF	TGCAGCGTGGTGGGACAGAGCAACACCGGGGAGCTGTTTTTT
NA	TRBV13	NA	TRBJ1-2	CASSFAGILNYGYTF	TGTGCCAGCAGCTTTGCGGGGATCCTGAACTATGGCTACACCTTC
NA	TRBV28	few	TRBJ1-4	CASSLVSHNEKLFF	TGTGCCAGCAGTTTGGTCAGTCATAATGAAAAACTGTTTTTT
TRBD1	TRBV18	NA	TRBJ2-7	CASSPQGQASYEQYF	TGTGCCAGCTCACCACAAGGACAGGCCTCCTACGAGCAGTACTTC
NA	TRBV5-6	NA	TRBJ2-2	CASSLGDLTGELFF	TGTGCCAGCAGCTTGGGGGACCTCACCGGGGAGCTGTTTTTT
TRBD2	TRBV5-1	NA	TRBJ2-5	CASKRTSGAQETQYF	TGCGCCAGCAAGCGGACTAGCGGGGCCCAAGAGACCCAGTACTTC
NA	TRBV6-1	NA	TRBJ1-2	CASSERDGGYYGYTF	TGTGCCAGCAGTGAGCGGGACGGAGGTTACTATGGCTACACCTTC
NA	TRBV18	NA	TRBJ1-2	CASSPNQPAYGYTF	TGTGCCAGCTCACCAAACCAGCCCGCCTATGGCTACACCTTC
TRBD2	TRBV7-9	NA	TRBJ2-2	CASSQWTSANTGELFF	TGTGCCAGCAGCCAATGGACTAGCGCGAACACCGGGGAGCTGTTTTTT
NA	TRBV6-5	NA	TRBJ2-3	CASRWRKGSTDTQYF	TGTGCCAGCAGATGGAGGAAAGGGAGCACAGATACGCAGTATTTT
TRBD1	TRBV10-3	NA	TRBJ1-4	CAISEIFGTDDEKLFF	TGTGCCATCAGTGAAATCTTCGGGACAGACGATGAAAAACTGTTTTTT
TRBD1	TRBV28	many	TRBJ1-1	CASSTVRQGLTEAFF	TGTGCCAGCAGTACTGTGAGACAGGGATTAACTGAAGCTTTCTTT
TRBD1	TRBV6-5	NA	TRBJ1-6	CASSPSGTGASPLHF	TGTGCCAGCAGTCCATCCGGGACAGGGGCCTCACCCCTCCACTTT
TRBD1	TRBV30	NA	TRBJ1-2	CAWSGTGGSGYTF	TGTGCCTGGAGTGGGACAGGGGGCAGTGGCTACACCTTC
NA	TRBV6-9	NA	TRBJ2-7	CASSYSGGRVVQYF	TGTGCCAGCAGTTACTCCGGGGGCCGCGTTGTGCAGTACTTC
TRBD1	TRBV25-1	NA	TRBJ1-2	CASSEYDRENYGYTF	TGTGCCAGCAGTGAATACGACAGGGAAAACTATGGCTACACCTTC
TRBD2	TRBV2	NA	TRBJ2-7	CASIRGLAGVSYEQYF	TGTGCCAGCATTAGGGGACTAGCGGGGGTTTCGTACGAGCAGTACTTC
NA	TRBV20-1	NA	TRBJ1-2	CSASPGHGYTF	TGCAGTGCTAGTCCCGGCCATGGCTACACCTTC
NA	TRBV7-9	few	TRBJ1-1	CASSLATEAFF	TGTGCCAGCAGCTTAGCCACTGAAGCTTTCTTT
NA	TRBV4-2	NA	TRBJ2-2	CASSQDTTNSGGELFF	TGTGCCAGCAGCCAAGACACGACAAATAGCGGCGGGGAGCTGTTTTTT
TRBD1	TRBV28	NA	TRBJ2-7	CASSPGGFDEQYF	TGTGCCAGCAGTCCAGGGGGATTCGACGAGCAGTACTTC
NA	TRBV12-5	NA	TRBJ2-3	CASGPGAPGGDTQYF	TGTGCTAGTGGTCCGGGCGCCCCCGGAGGGGATACGCAGTATTTT
NA	TRBV18	NA	TRBJ2-5	CASSPPGETQYF	TGTGCCAGCTCACCTCCCGGAGAGACCCAGTACTTC
NA	TRBV19	NA	TRBJ2-5	CASSILESETQYF	TGTGCCAGTAGTATTTTGGAATCAGAGACCCAGTACTTC
TRBD1	TRBV7-9	NA	TRBJ1-1	CASGPRGRNTEAFF	TGTGCCAGCGGCCCAAGGGGGCGGAACACTGAAGCTTTCTTT
TRBD1	TRBV30	NA	TRBJ2-7	CAWGTVYEQYF	TGTGCCTGGGGGACAGTATACGAGCAGTACTTC
NA	TRBV6-6	NA	TRBJ1-1	CASSLTGSNTEAFF	TGTGCCAGCAGCCTCACGGGGTCGAACACTGAAGCTTTCTTT
TRBD1	TRBV18	NA	TRBJ1-1	CASSPLSHRGTEAFF	TGTGCCAGCTCACCTCTCAGCCACAGGGGCACTGAAGCTTTCTTT
TRBD2	TRBV28	NA	TRBJ2-5	CASSSASQRGAQETQYF	TGTGCCAGCAGTTCCGCCTCACAGCGGGGAGCTCAAGAGACCCAGTACTTC
TRBD1	TRBV6-1	NA	TRBJ1-2	CASSEKRTGGYGYTF	TGTGCCAGCAGCGAGAAAAGGACAGGGGGCTATGGCTACACCTTC
NA	TRBV2	NA	TRBJ1-2	CASSWTEPTIYGYTF	TGTGCCAGCAGCTGGACAGAACCAACTATCTATGGCTACACCTTC
NA	TRBV7-7	NA	TRBJ2-2	CASSPRLDGGELFF	TGTGCTAGCAGCCCCAGACTAGACGGTGGGGAGCTGTTTTTT
TRBD1	TRBV5-5	NA	TRBJ2-1	CASSLGNRRTGVKSYNEQFF	TGTGCCAGCAGCTTAGGTAATCGGCGGACAGGGGTAAAGTCCTACAATGAGCAGTTCTTC
NA	TRBV11-2	NA	TRBJ1-3	CASSLARGSDTIYF	TGTGCCAGCAGCTTGGCGAGGGGGTCGGACACCATATATTTT
TRBD2	TRBV6-6	NA	TRBJ2-7	CASIPGLAGAHEQYF	TGTGCCAGCATACCGGGACTAGCGGGGGCCCACGAGCAGTACTTC
NA	TRBV6-5	NA	TRBJ1-1	CASAVEGNTEAFF	TGTGCCAGTGCCGTGGAGGGGAACACTGAAGCTTTCTTT
TRBD1	TRBV10-3	NA	TRBJ1-2	CAISESGTGAYGYTF	TGTGCCATCAGTGAGTCGGGTACAGGGGCCTATGGCTACACCTTC
TRBD2	TRBV4-1	NA	TRBJ2-1	CASSQEESGSSYNEQFF	TGCGCCAGCAGCCAAGAAGAAAGCGGGAGCTCCTACAATGAGCAGTTCTTC
NA	TRBV6-1	few	TRBJ2-3	CASSRKGGDTQYF	TGTGCCAGCAGCAGGAAGGGGGGAGATACGCAGTATTTT
NA	TRBV5-1	NA	TRBJ1-5	CASSLLSDQPQHF	TGCGCCAGCAGCTTGCTGAGCGATCAGCCCCAGCATTTT
NA	TRBV5-5	NA	TRBJ2-3	CASSRESQSTDTQYF	TGTGCCAGCAGCCGCGAGAGTCAGAGCACAGATACGCAGTATTTT
NA	TRBV28	NA	TRBJ2-7	CASSWGKDFPYEQYF	TGTGCCAGCAGCTGGGGCAAGGATTTCCCCTACGAGCAGTACTTC
TRBD1	TRBV18	NA	TRBJ1-4	CASSPIRQGGNEKLFF	TGTGCCAGCTCACCGATCCGACAGGGGGGTAATGAAAAACTGTTTTTT
TRBD2	TRBV5-3	NA	TRBJ2-7	CARSSTGTSGGTSYEQYF	TGTGCCAGAAGCTCGACCGGGACTAGCGGGGGGACTTCCTACGAGCAGTACTTC
TRBD1	TRBV11-1	NA	TRBJ1-1	CASSYTGGRAFF	TGTGCCAGCAGTTATACAGGGGGACGAGCTTTCTTT
NA	TRBV4-1	NA	TRBJ2-1	CASSRPGSNEQFF	TGCGCCAGCAGCCGCCCTGGGAGCAATGAGCAGTTCTTC
TRBD1	TRBV5-1	NA	TRBJ1-1	CASSLTAPGQGAAEAFF	TGCGCCAGCAGCTTGACAGCTCCAGGACAGGGGGCGGCTGAAGCTTTCTTT
NA	TRBV7-3	NA	TRBJ2-2	CASSPLGPANTGELFF	TGTGCCAGCAGCCCGCTTGGACCCGCGAACACCGGGGAGCTGTTTTTT
NA	TRBV28	NA	TRBJ2-2	CASSLSTRYTGELFF	TGTGCCAGCAGTCTCTCGACAAGGTATACCGGGGAGCTGTTTTTT
NA	TRBV6-5	NA	TRBJ2-7	CASSPPASYEQYF	TGTGCCAGCAGCCCCCCGGCTTCCTACGAGCAGTACTTC
TRBD1	TRBV10-3	NA	TRBJ1-6	CAIRGQGYNSPLHF	TGTGCCATCAGAGGACAGGGTTATAATTCACCCCTCCACTTT
NA	TRBV5-1	once	TRBJ2-3	CASSLDSRVGTDTQYF	TGCGCCAGCAGCTTAGACAGCCGTGTTGGCACAGATACGCAGTATTTT
NA	TRBV6-1	few	TRBJ1-5	CASSGGGNQPQHF	TGTGCCAGCAGTGGGGGGGGCAATCAGCCCCAGCATTTT
NA	TRBV5-4	NA	TRBJ2-7	CASSPTYEQYF	TGTGCCAGCAGCCCTACCTACGAGCAGTACTTC
NA	TRBV15	once	TRBJ2-5	CATSRAGDLRETQYF	TGTGCCACCAGCAGGGCCGGGGATCTGAGAGAGACCCAGTACTTC
NA	TRBV6-6	NA	TRBJ1-2	CATGDVYGYTF	TGTGCCACCGGGGATGTCTATGGCTACACCTTC
TRBD2	TRBV4-2	NA	TRBJ2-1	CASSPSTSGRREGEQFF	TGTGCCAGCAGCCCGTCGACTAGCGGGAGAAGGGAGGGTGAGCAGTTCTTC